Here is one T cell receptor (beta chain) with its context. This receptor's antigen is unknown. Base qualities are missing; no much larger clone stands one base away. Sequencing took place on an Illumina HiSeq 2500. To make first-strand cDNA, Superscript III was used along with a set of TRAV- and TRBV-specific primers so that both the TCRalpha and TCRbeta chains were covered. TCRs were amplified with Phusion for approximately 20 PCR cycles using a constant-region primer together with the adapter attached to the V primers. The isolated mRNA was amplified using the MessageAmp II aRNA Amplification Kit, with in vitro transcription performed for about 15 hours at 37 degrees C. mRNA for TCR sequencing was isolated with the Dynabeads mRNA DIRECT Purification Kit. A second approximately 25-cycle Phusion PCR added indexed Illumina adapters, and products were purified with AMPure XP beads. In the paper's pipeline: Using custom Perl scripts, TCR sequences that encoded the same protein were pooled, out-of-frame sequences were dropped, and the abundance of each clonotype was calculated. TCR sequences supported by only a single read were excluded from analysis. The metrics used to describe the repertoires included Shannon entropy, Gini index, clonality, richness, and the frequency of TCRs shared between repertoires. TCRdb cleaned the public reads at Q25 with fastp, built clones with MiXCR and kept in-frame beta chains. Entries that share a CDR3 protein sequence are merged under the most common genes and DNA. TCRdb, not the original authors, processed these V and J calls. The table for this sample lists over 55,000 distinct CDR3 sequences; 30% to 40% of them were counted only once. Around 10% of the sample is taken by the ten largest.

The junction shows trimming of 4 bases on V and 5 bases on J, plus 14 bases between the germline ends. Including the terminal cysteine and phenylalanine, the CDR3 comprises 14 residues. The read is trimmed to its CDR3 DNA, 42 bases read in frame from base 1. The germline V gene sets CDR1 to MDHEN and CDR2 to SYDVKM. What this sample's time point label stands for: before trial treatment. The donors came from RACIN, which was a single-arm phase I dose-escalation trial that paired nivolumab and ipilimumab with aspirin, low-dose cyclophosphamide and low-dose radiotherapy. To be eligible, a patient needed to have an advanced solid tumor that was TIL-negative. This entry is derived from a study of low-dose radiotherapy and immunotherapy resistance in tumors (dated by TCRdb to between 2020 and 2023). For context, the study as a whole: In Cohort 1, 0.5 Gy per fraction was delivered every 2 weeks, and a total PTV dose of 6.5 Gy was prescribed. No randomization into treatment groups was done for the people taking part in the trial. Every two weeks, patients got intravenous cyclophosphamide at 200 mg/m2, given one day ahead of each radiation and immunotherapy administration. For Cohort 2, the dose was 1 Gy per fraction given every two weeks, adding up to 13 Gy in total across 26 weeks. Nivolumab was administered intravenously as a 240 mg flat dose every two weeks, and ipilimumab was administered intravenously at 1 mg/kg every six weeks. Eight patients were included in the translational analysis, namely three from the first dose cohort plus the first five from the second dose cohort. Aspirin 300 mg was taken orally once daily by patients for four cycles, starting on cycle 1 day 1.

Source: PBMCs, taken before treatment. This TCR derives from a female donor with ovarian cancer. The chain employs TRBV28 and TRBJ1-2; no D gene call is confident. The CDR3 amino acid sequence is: CASSSDWAGYGYTF. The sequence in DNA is TGTGCCAGCAGTTCGGACTGGGCTGGTTATGGCTACACCTTC.